The clone carrying this T cell receptor beta chain has a count of ten or more. CDR1 is SGHVS, CDR2 FQNEAQ, per germline. The CDR3 extends over 15 amino acids. V lost 4 bases and J lost 5; bases outside the gene matches: 2. This sample is part of a study of low-dose radiotherapy and immunotherapy resistance in tumors. Study-level background: Cohort 1 was given 0.5 Gy fractions every 2 weeks, 6.5 Gy in total. Dosing of intravenous cyclophosphamide at 200 mg/m2 occurred every two weeks and took place one day prior to radiation and immunotherapy. The study gave patients oral aspirin 300 mg daily for four cycles from cycle 1 day 1.

TRAV and TRBV primers primed cDNA for both TCRalpha and TCRbeta. An approximately 19-cycle PCR with a constant-region primer and V-primer adapter amplified TCRs. Via MiXCR, TCRdb re-called the reads, giving one row per CDR3 protein. The sample holds some 88,000 distinct CDR3 sequences, 9% to 9.5% seen once. Time point described: before trial treatment. This chain connects TRBV7-8 to TRBJ2-1, with 13 positions matching TRBD2. The clonotype was recovered from a male donor with prostate cancer. Sequences were derived from PBMCs, sampled before treatment. The CDR3 DNA sequence: TGTGCCAGCAGCTCGGGACTAGCGGGACACAATGAGCAGTTCTTC. As protein: CASSSGLAGHNEQFF.